This is a list of T cell receptor beta chains from one sample in a study of memory CD8 T cells in hepatitis C reinfection. The assay was immunoSEQ multiplex PCR, and TCRdb's table has in-frame clones only and misses some. The data show more than 35,000 clones, around nine tenths seen once. Sequencing input: naive CD8+ T cells sorted from blood. These receptors all come from a young man with hepatitis C virus infection. Each CDR3 is given with its conserved first and last residue. The D gene is left open where the match is weak. A clone size is listed for some rows: how often the clone was seen (once, few, many), or a class if it is expanded.

CDR3 DNA: TGTGCCAGCAGCCAGTCCGGGAGGCAAGAGACCCAGTACTTC
CDR3 protein: CASSQSGRQETQYF
D gene: TRBD2
J gene: TRBJ2-5
V gene: TRBV14
clone size: .

CDR3 DNA: TGTGCCAGCAGTCCGGGACAGGGAAACAATGAGCAGTTCTTC
CDR3 protein: CASSPGQGNNEQFF
D gene: TRBD1
J gene: TRBJ2-1
V gene: TRBV6-6
clone size: .

CDR3 DNA: TGTGCCAGCAGCATACTTACGAGGAGCGAGAACTATGGCTACACCTTC
CDR3 protein: CASSILTRSENYGYTF
D gene: .
J gene: TRBJ1-2
V gene: TRBV5-8
clone size: .

CDR3 DNA: TGTGCCAGCAGCTGGGGACTAGCGGGGGGCGAGGAAGATACGCAGTATTTT
CDR3 protein: CASSWGLAGGEEDTQYF
D gene: TRBD2
J gene: TRBJ2-3
V gene: TRBV5-4
clone size: .

CDR3 DNA: TGTGCCAGCAGTTTGGGGGCAGGCGGGTTGTCCTACGAGCAGTACTTC
CDR3 protein: CASSLGAGGLSYEQYF
D gene: .
J gene: TRBJ2-7
V gene: TRBV27
clone size: .

CDR3 DNA: TGCGCCAGCAGCCAGGGAGGGGAAAGGGGGAACTATGGCTACACCTTC
CDR3 protein: CASSQGGERGNYGYTF
D gene: .
J gene: TRBJ1-2
V gene: TRBV4-1
clone size: .

CDR3 DNA: TGTGCCAGCAGTACTCCCCGGACAGGGGACCGAGAGACCCAGTACTTC
CDR3 protein: CASSTPRTGDRETQYF
D gene: TRBD1
J gene: TRBJ2-5
V gene: TRBV2
clone size: .

CDR3 DNA: TGTGCCAGCAGGATAGCGGGAGGCTCTAATGAGCAGTTCTTC
CDR3 protein: CASRIAGGSNEQFF
D gene: TRBD2
J gene: TRBJ2-1
V gene: TRBV27
clone size: .

CDR3 DNA: TGTGCCAGTAGTATTCAGGGACAGATGAATCAGCCCCAGCATTTT
CDR3 protein: CASSIQGQMNQPQHF
D gene: TRBD1
J gene: TRBJ1-5
V gene: TRBV19
clone size: .

CDR3 DNA: TGTGCCATCAGTGAAGGAACGGAGAACACAGATACGCAGTATTTT
CDR3 protein: CAISEGTENTDTQYF
D gene: .
J gene: TRBJ2-3
V gene: TRBV10-3
clone size: once

CDR3 DNA: TGTGCCTTGGAGAGGGGGCATCCCCTCGGAAACACCATATATTTT
CDR3 protein: CALERGHPLGNTIYF
D gene: TRBD1
J gene: TRBJ1-3
V gene: TRBV10-3
clone size: .

CDR3 DNA: TGTGCCAGTAGTATAGGGGGCGCGAACACTGAAGCTTTCTTT
CDR3 protein: CASSIGGANTEAFF
D gene: .
J gene: TRBJ1-1
V gene: TRBV19
clone size: .

CDR3 DNA: TGCGCCAGCAGCCAAGAGGGGCACTCCACAGATACGCAGTATTTT
CDR3 protein: CASSQEGHSTDTQYF
D gene: .
J gene: TRBJ2-3
V gene: TRBV4-3
clone size: .

CDR3 DNA: TGTGCCAGCAGGAGGGGACAATCGGTGGCCGTCAATGAGCAGTTCTTC
CDR3 protein: CASRRGQSVAVNEQFF
D gene: .
J gene: TRBJ2-1
V gene: TRBV27
clone size: .

CDR3 DNA: TGTGCCAGCGGTACGGGACTAGCGGGAGCGGGGGAGCTGTTTTTT
CDR3 protein: CASGTGLAGAGELFF
D gene: TRBD2
J gene: TRBJ2-2
V gene: TRBV4-2
clone size: .

CDR3 DNA: TGTGCCAGCAGCTTCCTCGGGACACTGGCTAACTATGGCTACACCTTC
CDR3 protein: CASSFLGTLANYGYTF
D gene: .
J gene: TRBJ1-2
V gene: TRBV13
clone size: .

CDR3 DNA: TGTGCCAGCAGGTCAATTTACCAGGCCTCCTACGAGCAGTACTTC
CDR3 protein: CASRSIYQASYEQYF
D gene: .
J gene: TRBJ2-7
V gene: TRBV28
clone size: .

CDR3 DNA: TGTGCCAGCAGTGACGAAGGGGCGAGGGAGACCCAGTACTTC
CDR3 protein: CASSDEGARETQYF
D gene: .
J gene: TRBJ2-5
V gene: TRBV6-4
clone size: .

CDR3 DNA: TGTGCCAGCAGCCCCCCGTCGCGACTAACGAACACCGGGGAGCTGTTTTTT
CDR3 protein: CASSPPSRLTNTGELFF
D gene: .
J gene: TRBJ2-2
V gene: TRBV9
clone size: once

CDR3 DNA: TGTGCCAGCAGTTACTCAGCGGGAAACTCCTACAATGAGCAGTTCTTC
CDR3 protein: CASSYSAGNSYNEQFF
D gene: TRBD2
J gene: TRBJ2-1
V gene: TRBV6-5
clone size: .

CDR3 DNA: TGCACCAGCAGCCAGGAGGGACTAGCGGGAAATAGGAATGAGCAGTTCTTC
CDR3 protein: CTSSQEGLAGNRNEQFF
D gene: .
J gene: TRBJ2-1
V gene: TRBV1
clone size: .

CDR3 DNA: TGTGCCAGCAGCTTACCAGGGACAGTTTATGGCTACACCTTC
CDR3 protein: CASSLPGTVYGYTF
D gene: TRBD1
J gene: TRBJ1-2
V gene: TRBV11-2
clone size: .

CDR3 DNA: TGTGCCAGCAGCTATAGTGATACGCAGTATTTT
CDR3 protein: CASSYSDTQYF
D gene: .
J gene: TRBJ2-3
V gene: TRBV7-9
clone size: .

CDR3 DNA: TGTGCCAGCAGTTACTCGGCGACTAGCGCTTCCTACGAGCAGTACTTC
CDR3 protein: CASSYSATSASYEQYF
D gene: TRBD2
J gene: TRBJ2-7
V gene: TRBV6-6
clone size: few

CDR3 DNA: TGTGCCAGTACCACAGGGGGGGATGGCTACACCTTC
CDR3 protein: CASTTGGDGYTF
D gene: TRBD1
J gene: TRBJ1-2
V gene: TRBV19
clone size: .

CDR3 DNA: TGCGCCAGCAGCTTGGACACTTCACCCCTCCACTTT
CDR3 protein: CASSLDTSPLHF
D gene: .
J gene: TRBJ1-6
V gene: TRBV5-1
clone size: .

CDR3 DNA: TGTGCCAGCAGCTTAGGACAGGGGTACAATGAGCAGTTCTTC
CDR3 protein: CASSLGQGYNEQFF
D gene: TRBD1
J gene: TRBJ2-1
V gene: TRBV11-2
clone size: .

CDR3 DNA: TGTGCCAGCTCACCAGGGCTAGCTCCCGAGGGAGAGGAGACCCAGTACTTC
CDR3 protein: CASSPGLAPEGEETQYF
D gene: .
J gene: TRBJ2-5
V gene: TRBV18
clone size: .

CDR3 DNA: TGCGCCAGCAGTCGCGACAGGGACTTAATTAACACTGAAGCTTTCTTT
CDR3 protein: CASSRDRDLINTEAFF
D gene: TRBD1
J gene: TRBJ1-1
V gene: TRBV10-2
clone size: .

CDR3 DNA: TGTGCCAGCAGTTTAGGAGAGGCCTACAATGAGCAGTTCTTC
CDR3 protein: CASSLGEAYNEQFF
D gene: .
J gene: TRBJ2-1
V gene: TRBV27
clone size: once

CDR3 DNA: TGTGCCAGCAGCTCCAGGGGTCATGAGCAGTTCTTC
CDR3 protein: CASSSRGHEQFF
D gene: .
J gene: TRBJ2-1
V gene: TRBV7-9
clone size: .

CDR3 DNA: TGTGCCAGTGGGACTAGCGCCTCGAGCTCCTACAATGAGCAGTTCTTC
CDR3 protein: CASGTSASSSYNEQFF
D gene: TRBD2
J gene: TRBJ2-1
V gene: TRBV2
clone size: .

CDR3 DNA: TGCACCAGCACCTCCGGGACAGGGGGCTTGGATGAGCAGTTCTTC
CDR3 protein: CTSTSGTGGLDEQFF
D gene: .
J gene: TRBJ2-1
V gene: TRBV1
clone size: .

CDR3 DNA: TGTGCAAGTCGCTTAGCGAAGCACCCCCCCTACAATGAGCAGTTCTTC
CDR3 protein: CASRLAKHPPYNEQFF
D gene: .
J gene: TRBJ2-1
V gene: TRBV12-2
clone size: .

CDR3 DNA: TGTGCCAGTTCCGAGGGGAACACTGAAGCTTTCTTT
CDR3 protein: CASSEGNTEAFF
D gene: .
J gene: TRBJ1-1
V gene: TRBV25-1
clone size: .

CDR3 DNA: TGTGCCAGTAGTTCGACAGGGGGGAATTCACCCCTCCACTTT
CDR3 protein: CASSSTGGNSPLHF
D gene: TRBD1
J gene: TRBJ1-6
V gene: TRBV19
clone size: .

CDR3 DNA: TGTGCCAGCAGCTTAATAGGACAGGACTACAATGAGCAGTTCTTC
CDR3 protein: CASSLIGQDYNEQFF
D gene: TRBD1
J gene: TRBJ2-1
V gene: TRBV7-3
clone size: .

CDR3 DNA: TGTGCCATCAGTCCCGGGGGGGGCGTAGGGACTGAAGCTTTCTTT
CDR3 protein: CAISPGGGVGTEAFF
D gene: .
J gene: TRBJ1-1
V gene: TRBV10-3
clone size: .

CDR3 DNA: TGCGCCAGCAGCGAGGACAACAACCGGGAGCAGTACTTC
CDR3 protein: CASSEDNNREQYF
D gene: .
J gene: TRBJ2-5
V gene: TRBV5-1
clone size: .

CDR3 DNA: TGTGCCAGTAGTCCGGGACTAGCGGCCCAAGAGATAAGCCAGTACTTC
CDR3 protein: CASSPGLAAQEISQYF
D gene: TRBD2
J gene: TRBJ2-5
V gene: TRBV19
clone size: .

CDR3 DNA: TGTGCTAGTGGTTTGGACCTGACAGGGATGGGTTCACCCCTCCACTTT
CDR3 protein: CASGLDLTGMGSPLHF
D gene: TRBD1
J gene: TRBJ1-6
V gene: TRBV12-5
clone size: .

CDR3 DNA: TGTGCCACCAGCAGGGAGGGCGGGGCGAGACAAAGATATGAGCAGTTCTTC
CDR3 protein: CATSREGGARQRYEQFF
D gene: .
J gene: TRBJ2-1
V gene: TRBV15
clone size: .

CDR3 DNA: TGTGCCAGCGGTACAGGGGACGTAAAGAAACCTCAGCCCCAGCATTTT
CDR3 protein: CASGTGDVKKPQPQHF
D gene: TRBD1
J gene: TRBJ1-5
V gene: TRBV5-8
clone size: .

CDR3 DNA: TGTGCCAGCAGTGAATATTTACAGGGGGAAGAGACCCAGTACTTC
CDR3 protein: CASSEYLQGEETQYF
D gene: TRBD1
J gene: TRBJ2-5
V gene: TRBV25-1
clone size: .

CDR3 DNA: TGTGCCAGCAGTTCCGCAGGGCGTACTGAAGCTTTCTTT
CDR3 protein: CASSSAGRTEAFF
D gene: .
J gene: TRBJ1-1
V gene: TRBV6-5
clone size: few

CDR3 DNA: TGTGCCAGCAGCATCAGGGTAGGCGAGCAGTACTTC
CDR3 protein: CASSIRVGEQYF
D gene: .
J gene: TRBJ2-7
V gene: TRBV13
clone size: .

CDR3 DNA: TGTGCCAGCAGTTTCTCTCCTATCAATGAGCAGTTCTTC
CDR3 protein: CASSFSPINEQFF
D gene: .
J gene: TRBJ2-1
V gene: TRBV27
clone size: .

CDR3 DNA: TGTGCCAGCAGTAAAGGCGGCCAGCGGAACACTGAAGCTTTCTTT
CDR3 protein: CASSKGGQRNTEAFF
D gene: .
J gene: TRBJ1-1
V gene: TRBV5-8
clone size: .

CDR3 DNA: TGTGCCAGCAGTAGACTAGCGGGAGACAATGAGCAGTTCTTC
CDR3 protein: CASSRLAGDNEQFF
D gene: TRBD2
J gene: TRBJ2-1
V gene: TRBV6-5
clone size: .

CDR3 DNA: TGTGCCAGCAGTTTACCCCCGTTCACTGAAGCTTTCTTT
CDR3 protein: CASSLPPFTEAFF
D gene: .
J gene: TRBJ1-1
V gene: TRBV27
clone size: .

CDR3 DNA: TGTGCCAGCAGCTTAGTAACTAGTCTCTATGAGCAGTTCTTC
CDR3 protein: CASSLVTSLYEQFF
D gene: .
J gene: TRBJ2-1
V gene: TRBV7-9
clone size: .

CDR3 DNA: TGTGCCAGCAGCCTCGCGGGGGGGTCAGAGACCCAGTACTTC
CDR3 protein: CASSLAGGSETQYF
D gene: TRBD2
J gene: TRBJ2-5
V gene: TRBV7-6
clone size: .

CDR3 DNA: TGCGCCAGCAGCCCGGGGGGCTTTGGCTACACCTTC
CDR3 protein: CASSPGGFGYTF
D gene: .
J gene: TRBJ1-2
V gene: TRBV4-1
clone size: .

CDR3 DNA: TGCAGCGTTGATACAGGGAGTAATGGCTACACCTTC
CDR3 protein: CSVDTGSNGYTF
D gene: .
J gene: TRBJ1-2
V gene: TRBV29-1
clone size: .